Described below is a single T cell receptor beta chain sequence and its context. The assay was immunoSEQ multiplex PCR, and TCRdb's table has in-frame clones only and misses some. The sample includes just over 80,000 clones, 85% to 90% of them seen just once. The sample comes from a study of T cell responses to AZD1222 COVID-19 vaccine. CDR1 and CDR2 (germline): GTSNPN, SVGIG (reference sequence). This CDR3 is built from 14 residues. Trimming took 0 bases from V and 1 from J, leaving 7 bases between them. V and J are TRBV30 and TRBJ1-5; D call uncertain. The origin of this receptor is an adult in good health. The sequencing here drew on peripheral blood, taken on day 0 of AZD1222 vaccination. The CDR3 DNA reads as TGTGCCTGGAGTGTATTGACAAGCAATCAGCCCCAGCATTTT. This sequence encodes CAWSVLTSNQPQHF.